A selection of T cell receptor beta chains follows, all from one sample in a study of CD8 T cells in Susac syndrome. One entry per CDR3 protein, called by TCRdb with MiXCR from the immunoSEQ multiplex PCR reads. The table shows some 450,000 distinct CDR3 sequences, with more than 80% occurring only once. Sequencing was done on a sample of CD8+ T cells from PBMCs. These receptors came from a human donor with multiple sclerosis. Both conserved end residues are part of each CDR3. Each record gives: V gene, D gene, clone size, J gene, CDR3 DNA, CDR3 protein. A D gene is named only where the DNA matches it firmly. A row's size may be missing; if present it is once, few, many or a size class.

v_call: TRBV6-1; d_call: .; clone_size: .; j_call: TRBJ2-1; cdr3_nt: TGTGCCAGCAGTTGGGGCGCTCGAAACAATGAGCAGTTCTTC; cdr3_aa: CASSWGARNNEQFF
v_call: TRBV7-6; d_call: TRBD1; clone_size: .; j_call: TRBJ1-5; cdr3_nt: TGTGCCAGCAGCTTTGTCCCAGGGGGGAATCAGCCCCAGCATTTT; cdr3_aa: CASSFVPGGNQPQHF
v_call: TRBV6-1; d_call: .; clone_size: few; j_call: TRBJ2-5; cdr3_nt: TGTGCCAGCCGACCTACAAGGGGGGTGGGGGAGACCCAGTACTTC; cdr3_aa: CASRPTRGVGETQYF
v_call: TRBV28; d_call: .; clone_size: .; j_call: TRBJ1-2; cdr3_nt: TGTGCCAGCAGTTTCAACAGCCTCTATGGCTACACCTTC; cdr3_aa: CASSFNSLYGYTF
v_call: TRBV10-2; d_call: TRBD1; clone_size: once; j_call: TRBJ2-7; cdr3_nt: TGCGCCAGCAGTGACCGGGACAGGGGGGACTACGAGCAGTACTTC; cdr3_aa: CASSDRDRGDYEQYF
v_call: TRBV12-3/TRBV12-4; d_call: .; clone_size: .; j_call: TRBJ2-5; cdr3_nt: TGTGCCAGCAGTTTACTGCGGGGACCAACCCAAGAGACCCAGTACTTC; cdr3_aa: CASSLLRGPTQETQYF
v_call: TRBV10-3; d_call: .; clone_size: .; j_call: TRBJ2-3; cdr3_nt: TGTGCCATCAGTGAGTACTACCGGGCCTTCACAGATACGCAGTATTTT; cdr3_aa: CAISEYYRAFTDTQYF
v_call: TRBV2; d_call: .; clone_size: few; j_call: TRBJ1-2; cdr3_nt: TGTGCCAGCAGTGAAACGGGGGCTTACTATGGCTACACCTTC; cdr3_aa: CASSETGAYYGYTF
v_call: TRBV2; d_call: .; clone_size: .; j_call: TRBJ2-7; cdr3_nt: TGTGCCAGCAGTGATGATGGGAGAAGGGACGAGCAGTACTTC; cdr3_aa: CASSDDGRRDEQYF
v_call: TRBV7-9; d_call: TRBD1; clone_size: .; j_call: TRBJ2-2; cdr3_nt: TGTGCCAGCAGCTCCGGACAGGGTTCGGACACCGGGGAGCTGTTTTTT; cdr3_aa: CASSSGQGSDTGELFF
v_call: TRBV7-9; d_call: .; clone_size: .; j_call: TRBJ1-4; cdr3_nt: TGTGCCAGCAGCTTACAATTCGAGCCGGCTAATGAAAAACTGTTTTTT; cdr3_aa: CASSLQFEPANEKLFF
v_call: TRBV2; d_call: .; clone_size: .; j_call: TRBJ2-3; cdr3_nt: TGTGCCACTTCCGGGACCACAGAGACAGATACGCAGTATTTT; cdr3_aa: CATSGTTETDTQYF
v_call: TRBV30; d_call: .; clone_size: .; j_call: TRBJ2-6; cdr3_nt: TGTGCCTGGGACCTCGGCGGGGCCAGCGTCCTGACTTTC; cdr3_aa: CAWDLGGASVLTF
v_call: TRBV21-1; d_call: .; clone_size: .; j_call: TRBJ2-1; cdr3_nt: TGTGCCAGCAGCAAAGCCAGGACAGGGTACTACAATGAGCAGTTCTTC; cdr3_aa: CASSKARTGYYNEQFF
v_call: TRBV12-3/TRBV12-4; d_call: TRBD1; clone_size: .; j_call: TRBJ2-5; cdr3_nt: TGTGCCAGCAGTGGGACAGCTCAAGAGACCCAGTACTTC; cdr3_aa: CASSGTAQETQYF
v_call: TRBV2; d_call: TRBD2; clone_size: .; j_call: TRBJ2-2; cdr3_nt: TGTGCCAGCAGTGGAGGGACTAGCGTGGAGGACACCGGGGAGCTGTTTTTT; cdr3_aa: CASSGGTSVEDTGELFF
v_call: TRBV12-5; d_call: .; clone_size: .; j_call: TRBJ2-1; cdr3_nt: TGTGCTAGTGGTTTGGGATACAATGAGCAGTTCTTC; cdr3_aa: CASGLGYNEQFF
v_call: TRBV29-1; d_call: .; clone_size: .; j_call: TRBJ1-2; cdr3_nt: TGCAGCGGCCTAGGGGACTCCTTAACAGGCTACACCTTC; cdr3_aa: CSGLGDSLTGYTF